These T cell receptor beta chains were read from a single sample in a study of beta chain features in type 1 diabetes. Sequenced by immunoSEQ multiplex PCR; TCRdb stores in-frame clones only, minus some. The table records about 270,000 clones, 13% to 15% of them present only once. What was sequenced was naive CD4+ T cells from blood. The source of these receptors is a young man with type 1 diabetes. CDR3s include the opening cysteine and the closing phenylalanine or tryptophan. The D gene is left open where the match is weak. Clone size is stated in some rows and not others, as once, few, many or a class when expanded.

J gene	V gene	clone size	D gene	CDR3 protein	CDR3 DNA
TRBJ2-5	TRBV5-1	.	.	CASSLAGGRAETQYF	TGCGCCAGCAGCTTGGCCGGGGGGCGAGCAGAGACCCAGTACTTC
TRBJ2-1	TRBV6-6	few	.	CASSYSRREQFF	TGTGCCAGCAGTTACTCGAGGAGGGAGCAGTTCTTC
TRBJ2-7	TRBV28	.	.	CASKGAGEPHEQYF	TGTGCCAGCAAAGGGGCAGGGGAGCCCCACGAGCAGTACTTC
TRBJ2-7	TRBV5-1	.	TRBD1	CASSQTGTSYEQYF	TGCGCCAGCAGCCAGACAGGGACCTCCTACGAGCAGTACTTC
TRBJ1-1	TRBV6-5	.	TRBD1	CASSGGQGWNTEAFF	TGTGCCAGCAGTGGGGGACAGGGGTGGAACACTGAAGCTTTCTTT
TRBJ1-1	TRBV18	few	.	CASSLGTSRGRAFF	TGTGCCAGCTCCCTCGGGACTTCGAGGGGAAGAGCTTTCTTT
TRBJ1-4	TRBV4-3	few	TRBD1	CASSQGLLRQGYEKLFF	TGCGCCAGCAGCCAAGGGCTCCTGAGACAGGGGTATGAAAAACTGTTTTTT
TRBJ2-7	TRBV28	.	.	CASSQPPGTTISYEQYF	TGTGCCAGCAGTCAACCTCCCGGGACAACGATCTCCTACGAGCAGTACTTC
TRBJ1-1	TRBV28	few	.	CASSLGTMNTEAFF	TGTGCCAGCAGTTTAGGGACAATGAACACTGAAGCTTTCTTT
TRBJ2-1	TRBV11-3	few	.	CASSLVSSSYNEQFF	TGTGCCAGCAGCTTAGTATCCAGTTCCTACAATGAGCAGTTCTTC
TRBJ2-3	TRBV29-1	many	.	CSVVQDSTQYF	TGCAGCGTTGTCCAGGATAGTACGCAGTATTTT
TRBJ1-1	TRBV28	few	.	CASTPKTVRGKAFF	TGTGCCAGCACCCCTAAGACAGTTCGAGGAAAAGCTTTCTTT
TRBJ2-2	TRBV29-1	few	.	CSVALGSNLGDGELFF	TGCAGCGTTGCATTAGGATCTAATTTGGGCGATGGGGAGCTGTTTTTT
TRBJ2-5	TRBV19	few	.	CASSIQDRRETQYF	TGTGCCAGTAGTATACAGGACCGGAGGGAGACCCAGTACTTC
TRBJ1-5	TRBV7-2	few	TRBD1	CASSPRDRGPQPQHF	TGTGCCAGCAGCCCTAGGGACAGGGGGCCTCAGCCCCAGCATTTT
TRBJ2-5	TRBV30	.	.	CAWSQKETQYF	TGTGCCTGGAGCCAAAAAGAGACCCAGTACTTC
TRBJ1-2	TRBV5-1	.	TRBD1	CASSVQGDPGYGYTF	TGCGCCAGCAGCGTCCAGGGGGACCCAGGCTATGGCTACACCTTC
TRBJ1-2	TRBV18	few	.	CASSDRRYGYTF	TGTGCCAGCTCGGACAGACGCTATGGCTACACCTTC
TRBJ1-2	TRBV30	few	TRBD1	CAWSEQEGGGYTF	TGTGCCTGGAGTGAGCAGGAAGGGGGCGGCTACACCTTC
TRBJ2-1	TRBV7-2	.	TRBD2	CASSPNSGRDEQFF	TGTGCCAGCAGCCCCAACAGCGGGAGGGATGAGCAGTTCTTC
TRBJ2-3	TRBV5-1	few	.	CASSLASVPSTDTQYF	TGCGCCAGCAGCTTGGCCTCCGTCCCTAGCACAGATACGCAGTATTTT
TRBJ2-1	TRBV7-3	.	TRBD2	CASSQTSGRDEQFF	TGTGCCAGCAGCCAGACTAGCGGGAGGGATGAGCAGTTCTTC
TRBJ2-2	TRBV9	.	TRBD1	CASSPRTGIGELFF	TGTGCCAGCAGCCCTCGGACAGGGATAGGGGAGCTGTTTTTT
TRBJ2-5	TRBV4-3	.	TRBD2	CASSQDQVAGVKTQYF	TGCGCCAGCAGCCAAGATCAAGTAGCGGGAGTGAAGACCCAGTACTTC
TRBJ2-7	TRBV28	.	.	CASSPPGSYEQYF	TGTGCCAGCAGTCCGCCCGGGTCCTACGAGCAGTACTTC
TRBJ2-7	TRBV5-1	few	TRBD2	CASSNWLAGVREQYF	TGCGCCAGCAGCAATTGGCTAGCGGGAGTTCGCGAGCAGTACTTC
TRBJ2-1	TRBV5-1	.	TRBD2	CASSLGLAGLDEQFF	TGCGCCAGCAGCTTGGGACTAGCGGGATTGGATGAGCAGTTCTTC
TRBJ2-5	TRBV11-1	.	TRBD1	CASSLARGETQYF	TGTGCCAGCAGCTTAGCCAGGGGGGAGACCCAGTACTTC
TRBJ2-7	TRBV29-1	few	TRBD1	CSVDLDRGLSYEQYF	TGCAGCGTCGACCTGGACAGGGGGCTTTCCTACGAGCAGTACTTC
TRBJ2-1	TRBV4-2	few	TRBD2	CASSQRLLAGSPYNEQFF	TGTGCCAGCAGCCAACGGTTACTAGCGGGAAGCCCCTACAATGAGCAGTTCTTC
TRBJ2-1	TRBV7-2	.	TRBD1	CASTATGTHNEQFF	TGTGCCAGCACCGCGACAGGGACACACAATGAGCAGTTCTTC
TRBJ2-7	TRBV1	few	.	CTSTRPGGPYEQYF	TGCACCAGCACCCGCCCGGGCGGGCCCTACGAGCAGTACTTC
TRBJ1-1	TRBV19	.	TRBD1	CASRRDRNFGAFF	TGTGCCAGTAGACGGGACAGGAACTTTGGGGCTTTCTTT
TRBJ2-5	TRBV7-3	.	TRBD2	CASSLGLSGSAETQYF	TGTGCCAGCAGCTTAGGTCTTAGCGGGAGTGCGGAGACCCAGTACTTC
TRBJ2-5	TRBV7-2	.	TRBD2	CASSPLAEETQYF	TGTGCCAGCAGCCCCCTAGCGGAAGAGACCCAGTACTTC
TRBJ2-3	TRBV30	few	TRBD2	CAWSRLAGSTDTQYF	TGTGCCTGGAGTAGACTAGCGGGAAGCACAGATACGCAGTATTTT
TRBJ2-4	TRBV2	.	.	CASSESEIIAKNIQYF	TGTGCCAGCAGTGAATCGGAGATCATAGCCAAAAACATTCAGTACTTC
TRBJ1-1	TRBV11-3	few	.	CASSSTVDTEAFF	TGTGCCAGCAGCTCGACAGTGGACACTGAAGCTTTCTTT
TRBJ2-6	TRBV13	once	.	CASSYSGANVLTF	TGTGCCAGCAGTTACTCTGGGGCCAACGTCCTGACTTTC
TRBJ2-7	TRBV30	few	.	CAWSVRGIYEQYF	TGTGCCTGGAGTGTACGGGGTATCTACGAGCAGTACTTC
TRBJ2-1	TRBV9	.	.	CASSVGPSRKTYNEQFF	TGTGCCAGCAGCGTAGGGCCCTCTCGTAAAACCTACAATGAGCAGTTCTTC
TRBJ2-1	TRBV18	.	.	CASSPWPEQFF	TGTGCCAGCTCACCTTGGCCTGAGCAGTTCTTC
TRBJ2-3	TRBV7-9	.	TRBD1	CASSPGTGGTDTQYF	TGTGCCAGCAGCCCCGGGACAGGGGGAACAGATACGCAGTATTTT
TRBJ2-1	TRBV15	few	.	CATSRDVNNEQFF	TGTGCCACCAGCAGAGATGTAAACAATGAGCAGTTCTTC